These 31 T cell receptor beta chains came from one sample sequenced in a study of Ad26.COV2.S vaccination and SARS-CoV-2 variants (dated by TCRdb to the early 2020s). Libraries were built with the immunoSEQ multiplex PCR assay. What TCRdb holds here is the immuneACCESS table cut down to in-frame rearrangements. Part of the clones is not present; checked against another copy, under half of the missing clones reflect an unresolved V gene, and the others are unexplained. Present in this sample are around 320,000 clones, over 75% of which were seen just once. The leading ten clones occupy roughly 3.2% of the sample. Per the publication, the treatment or condition label means: about 20 received Ad26.COV2.S at low or high dose, single or two shots; several received placebo; per-sample allocation not given. Repertoires of vaccine and placebo recipients were sequenced from samples collected on day 63 after the first injection.

Here the sequenced sample was peripheral blood, taken in a trial of Ad26.COV2.S vaccine versus placebo. The receptors originated from a person aged 18 to 59 who received the Ad26.COV2.S COVID-19 vaccine or a placebo.

This clone appeared a single time. V gene TRBV24-1 combines with J gene TRBJ2-5; D perhaps matches TRBD2 (6 bases). This CDR3 is built from 14 residues. With 9 bases removed from V and 5 bases from J, the gap between germline ends came to 18 bases. Germline values: CDR1 KGHDR, CDR2 SFDVKD. The CDR3 DNA is TGTGCCACCGCCTCTAGCGCCATGGGGGAGACCCAGTACTTC. Encoded protein: CATASSAMGETQYF.

The CDR3 spells CASSLNIYGYTF. CDR3 DNA sequence: TGTGCCAGCAGCTTGAACATCTATGGCTACACCTTC. The chain links TRBV5-6 to TRBJ1-2; D call uncertain. V was shortened by 1 base and J by 4 bases, with 5 bases between the two germline ends. Germline-derived CDR1 and CDR2 are SGHDT and YYEEEE. The CDR3 has 12 amino acids.

The chain recombines TRBV2 with TRBJ1-4, with 9 bases aligning to TRBD1. Germline V lookup: CDR1 SNHLY, CDR2 FYNNEI. The J segment lost 14 bases and the V segment lost 3 bases, leaving 10 bases of the junction unmatched. The CDR3 spans 14 residues. The chain's CDR3 is CASSEDRGGPELFF. CDR3 DNA sequence: TGTGCCAGCAGTGAGGACAGGGGAGGACCCGAGCTGTTTTTT.

The chain joins TRBV4-3 to TRBJ2-7, with unresolved D. Germline-derived CDR1 and CDR2 are LGHNA and YSLEER. The CDR3 contains 13 residues. Trimming left V 0 bases short and J 6 bases short, with 9 bases between. The CDR3 region is CASSQDLGFEQYF. The CDR3 region has the DNA TGCGCCAGCAGCCAAGATTTGGGGTTCGAGCAGTACTTC.

V is TRBV7-2 and J is TRBJ1-1; D is undetermined. Trimming shortened V by 5 bases and J by 3 bases, and 16 bases separated the two germline ends. The CDR3 contains 15 residues. Germline V gene lookup returns CDR1 SGHTA and CDR2 FQGNSA. The CDR3 loop is CASSPTSRTDTEAFF. For the CDR3, the DNA is TGTGCCAGCAGCCCCACGAGCCGAACCGACACTGAAGCTTTCTTT. Variable domain in full (rest from reference TRBV7-2 and TRBJ1-1): GAGVSQSPSNKVTEKGKDVELRCDPISGHTALYWYRQSLGQGLEFLIYFQGNSAPDKSGLPSDRFSAERTGGSVSTLTIQRTQQEDSAVYLCASSPTSRTDTEAFFGQGTRLTVV.

This chain links TRBV4-1 with TRBJ2-7; the match to TRBD1 covers 7 bases. CDR1 and CDR2 (germline): MGHRA, YSYEKL. The junction had 7 bases not matched to a gene; V was cut back by 4 bases and J by 1 base. CDR3 size: 15 residues. The CDR3 DNA sequence: TGCGCCAGCAGCCCCGGGACAGATTATTCCTACGAGCAGTACTTC. Protein sequence: CASSPGTDYSYEQYF.

The chain is built from TRBV7-9 and TRBJ2-2; TRBD1 agrees at 7 bases. This CDR3 contains 15 residues. Losses at the gene ends were 4 bases for V and 2 bases for J; bases not matched to a gene: 4. Per the germline V gene, CDR1 is SEHNR and CDR2 is FQNEAQ (reference sequence). Written as DNA, the CDR3 is TGTGCCAGCAGCTCCGGGACAGAAAACACCGGGGAGCTGTTTTTT. Its translation is CASSSGTENTGELFF.

The rearrangement uses TRBV10-3 and TRBJ1-2; a weak D match, TRBD1 (5 bases). CDR1 and CDR2 (germline): ENHRY, SYGVKD. The CDR3 totals 14 residues. With 6 bases removed from V and 2 bases from J, the gap between germline ends came to 13 bases. In DNA, the CDR3 is TGTGCCATCAGCCCCGCCGGGACGAACTATGGCTACACCTTC. It encodes CAISPAGTNYGYTF.

The chain employs TRBV4-2 and TRBJ1-4; the D is unclear. The CDR3 runs to 13 residues. V was cut by 0 bases and J by 11 bases, with 10 bases left in between. Looked up from germline, CDR1 is LGHNA and CDR2 is YNFKEQ. The CDR3 DNA is TGTGCCAGCAGCCAAGAAGGACGGATCAAACTGTTTTTT. Its translation: CASSQEGRIKLFF.

This rearrangement joins TRBV7-8 to TRBJ2-7, with D tentatively TRBD2 (5 bases). Germline lookup yields CDR1 SGHVS and CDR2 FQNEAQ. The CDR3 is 17 amino acids. V was trimmed by 0 bases and J by 2 bases, leaving 17 bases between them. The CDR3 nucleotides are TGTGCCAGCAGCTTAGCATCGGGGATACCTACCCCCTACGAGCAGTACTTC. Protein: CASSLASGIPTPYEQYF. Together with reference TRBV7-8 and TRBJ2-7, the CDR3 gives the full variable domain: GAGVSQSPRYKVAKRGQDVALRCDPISGHVSLFWYQQALGQGPEFLTYFQNEAQLDKSGLPSDRFFAERPEGSVSTLKIQRTQQEDSAVYLCASSLASGIPTPYEQYFGPGTRLTVT.

The genes are TRBV19 and TRBJ1-3; a weak D match, TRBD1 (5 bases). CDR3 length equals 16 residues. The germline CDR1 and CDR2 sequences are LNHDA and SQIVND (reference sequence). The ends were cut back, 4 bases at V and 0 bases at J, with 13 bases in the middle. CDR3 nucleotides: TGTGCCAGTAGTACTGGACGGGACTACTCTGGAAACACCATATATTTT. Protein sequence: CASSTGRDYSGNTIYF.

The chain couples TRBV18 to TRBJ2-7; D is unclear. V was trimmed by 2 bases and J by 4 bases, leaving 9 bases between them. The CDR3 has 13 residues. The V gene's germline CDR1 is KGHSH and CDR2 LQKENI. CDR3 DNA sequence: TGTGCCAGCTCACCAACAGTCGGTTACGAGCAGTACTTC. It translates to CASSPTVGYEQYF.

This chain uses TRBV5-6 with TRBJ1-4, with D uncertain. V lost 4 bases and J lost 7, with 11 bases in between. This CDR3 is built from 13 residues. Germline lookup yields CDR1 SGHDT and CDR2 YYEEEE. CDR3 in DNA: TGTGCCAGCAGCCCCGCCAATGGTGAAAAACTGTTTTTT. Its translation: CASSPANGEKLFF. Combining the CDR3 with reference TRBV5-6 and TRBJ1-4 gives the whole variable domain DAGVTQSPTHLIKTRGQQVTLRCSPKSGHDTVSWYQQALGQGPQFIFQYYEEEERQRGNFPDRFSGHQFPNYSSELNVNALLLGDSALYLCASSPANGEKLFFGSGTQLSVL.

The chain is built from TRBV7-6 and TRBJ1-2; 10 bases align to TRBD1. The CDR3 totals 14 residues. The junction had 5 bases not matched to a gene; V was cut back by 5 bases and J by 5 bases. From germline, CDR1 is SGHVS and CDR2 FNYEAQ. The CDR3 coding sequence is TGTGCCAGCAGCAATCCGGGACAGGGGTATGGCTACACCTTC. It is translated as CASSNPGQGYGYTF.

V gene TRBV9 combines with J gene TRBJ2-5; 7 bases match TRBD1. The ends lost 3 bases at V and 1 base at J; junction bases unmatched: 9. CDR1 is SGDLS and CDR2 is YYNGEE in the germline V gene. This CDR3 comprises 16 residues. CDR3 region: CASSGGQAAPQETQYF. CDR3 DNA: TGTGCCAGCAGCGGAGGACAGGCAGCCCCCCAAGAGACCCAGTACTTC.

This chain joins TRBV7-8 and TRBJ1-5; D remains unclear. CDR1 SGHVS and CDR2 FQNEAQ come from the germline V gene. Trimming left V 8 bases short and J 3 bases short, with 11 bases between. This CDR3 is 13 amino acids long. The CDR3 bases are TGTGCCAGCCAAGGCGTACCCAATCAGCCCCAGCATTTT. It specifies CASQGVPNQPQHF.

The chain uses TRBV13 and TRBJ2-5, with unresolved D. The length of the CDR3 is 13 residues. CDR1 and CDR2 (germline): PRHDT, FYEKMQ (reference sequence). Trimming cost V 6 bases and J 6 bases, with 14 bases left between them. CDR3 residues: CASRRQNTKTQYF. Here the CDR3 DNA reads TGTGCCAGCAGACGACAAAACACGAAGACCCAGTACTTC. The complete variable domain, with remaining parts taken from reference TRBV13 and TRBJ2-5, reads AAGVIQSPRHLIKEKRETATLKCYPIPRHDTVYWYQQGPGQDPQFLISFYEKMQSDKGSIPDRFSAQQFSDYHSELNMSSLELGDSALYFCASRRQNTKTQYFGPGTRLLVL.

This clone was detected only a few times. The chain combines TRBV3-1 (or the pseudogene TRBV3-2) with TRBJ1-2; no definite D call. CDR1 is LGHDT, CDR2 YNNKEL, per germline (reference sequence). V lost 3 bases and J lost 8, with 16 bases in between. The CDR3 covers 14 residues. The CDR3 nucleotides are TGTGCCAGCAGCCATGCGGGCCTTTACGCCGGCTACACCTTC. As protein: CASSHAGLYAGYTF.

This rearrangement joins TRBV5-1 to TRBJ2-1; 7 positions agree with TRBD2. Unmatched junction bases numbered 6, after V lost 4 bases and J lost 2 bases. This CDR3 contains 15 residues. The germline V gene has CDR1 SGHRS and CDR2 YFSETQ. CDR3 sequence (DNA): TGCGCCAGCAGCCGAACTAGCGAAACCTACAATGAGCAGTTCTTC. Translating gives CASSRTSETYNEQFF.

This chain uses TRBV4-1 with TRBJ2-7; TRBD1 matches at 10 bases. V trimming: 4 bases; J trimming: 2 bases; junction bases outside the gene matches: 5. From germline, CDR1 is MGHRA and CDR2 YSYEKL. The CDR3 sequence is 15 residues long. CDR3 protein: CASSLPGQGTYEQYF. The CDR3 DNA is TGCGCCAGCAGCCTCCCGGGACAGGGGACCTACGAGCAGTACTTC.

The V and J genes are TRBV27 and TRBJ2-5; D remains ambiguous. V was cut by 3 bases and J by 2 bases, with 7 bases left in between. This CDR3 spans 13 amino acids. The germline CDR1 and CDR2 sequences are MNHEY and SMNVEV (reference sequence). The DNA for the CDR3 is TGTGCCAGCAGTTTTCGCAAACAAGAGACCCAGTACTTC. Its protein product is CASSFRKQETQYF.

This clone came up a few times. The chain employs TRBV2 and TRBJ1-5, with 8 positions matching TRBD1. With V trimmed by 5 bases and J by 0 bases, 3 bases remained unmatched. CDR3 size: 15 residues. Germline assignment: CDR1 SNHLY and CDR2 FYNNEI. CDR3 sequence: CASSWTGFSNQPQHF. CDR3 sequence (DNA): TGTGCCAGCAGTTGGACAGGGTTTAGCAATCAGCCCCAGCATTTT.

The chain links TRBV2 to TRBJ1-5; D is possibly TRBD1 (6 bases). The V gene lost 4 bases and the J gene lost 0 bases, with 10 bases spanning the gap. Per the germline V gene, CDR1 is SNHLY and CDR2 is FYNNEI. The CDR3 runs 15 residues. CDR3 sequence: CASSVRDNSNQPQHF. The CDR3 nucleotides read TGTGCCAGCAGTGTTAGGGACAATAGCAATCAGCCCCAGCATTTT.

V and J are TRBV29-1 and TRBJ1-3, with D possibly TRBD1 on 6 matching bases. This CDR3 is 12 amino acids long. V lost 8 bases to trimming and J lost 1 base, with 9 bases between them. The germline V gene has CDR1 SQVTM and CDR2 ANQGSEA. CDR3 in amino acids: CSSTGSGNTIYF. For the CDR3, the DNA is TGCAGCTCTACAGGGTCTGGAAACACCATATATTTT.

The V gene is TRBV6-6, the J gene TRBJ2-5; D possibly corresponds to TRBD1 (5 bases). Trimming cost V 7 bases and J 5 bases, with 17 bases left between them. Looked up from germline, CDR1 is MNHNY and CDR2 is SVGAGI (reference sequence). The CDR3 length is 14 residues. CDR3 DNA sequence: TGTGCCAGCACCCGCCGGGCAGGGTCGGAGACCCAGTACTTC. It encodes CASTRRAGSETQYF.

This rearrangement joins TRBV10-2 to TRBJ1-2, with D tentatively TRBD1 (5 bases). The CDR3 loop spans 18 amino acids. V was clipped by 0 bases and J by 8 bases, with 25 bases between them. Germline CDR1 and CDR2: WSHSY and SAAADI. The DNA of the CDR3 is TGCGCCAGCAGTGAGTCGGGGGATGGGGCAGGCACTCTGTTGGGCTACACCTTC. Translated: CASSESGDGAGTLLGYTF.

Only a few counts were recorded for this clone. This chain links TRBV5-1 with TRBJ2-6, with 9 bases identical to TRBD1. The CDR3 spans 18 residues. Germline CDR1 and CDR2: SGHRS and YFSETQ. After removal of 4 bases from V and 1 base from J, the junction contained 9 bases not matched to a gene. Here the CDR3 reads CASSAPGQGFSGANVLTF. DNA of the CDR3: TGCGCCAGCAGCGCCCCGGGACAGGGATTTTCTGGGGCCAACGTCCTGACTTTC.

The rearrangement joins TRBV20-1 to TRBJ2-2, with D perhaps assigned TRBD1 or TRBD2 (5 bases each). Germline V gene lookup returns CDR1 DFQATT and CDR2 SNEGSKA (reference sequence). The CDR3 consists of 14 residues. Trimming stripped 3 bases from V and 0 bases from J, with 8 bases between. The CDR3 DNA sequence: TGCAGTGCTAGTCGGGGCGCGAACACCGGGGAGCTGTTTTTT. Its protein product is CSASRGANTGELFF.

This chain uses TRBV18 with TRBJ1-6, with D maybe TRBD1 (5 bases). The CDR3 sequence is 16 residues long. With 3 bases removed from V and 8 bases from J, the gap between germline ends came to 17 bases. Per the germline V gene, CDR1 is KGHSH and CDR2 is LQKENI. Here the CDR3 reads CASSPAGPGIDSPLHF. CDR3 nucleotides: TGTGCCAGCTCACCGGCTGGTCCAGGGATTGATTCACCCCTCCACTTT.

This chain connects TRBV6-5 to TRBJ1-5; D is undetermined. The germline V gene has CDR1 MNHEY and CDR2 SVGAGI. Trimming removed 6 bases at V and 0 bases at J, with 12 bases between. The CDR3 consists of 15 residues. DNA for the CDR3: TGTGCCAGCAGCTCACTAGGGAATAGCAATCAGCCCCAGCATTTT. Translating gives CASSSLGNSNQPQHF.

CDR3 in DNA: TGTGCCAGCAGCTCTTCGGGTAACTCTGGAAACACCATATATTTT. It specifies CASSSSGNSGNTIYF. The chain uses TRBV7-2 and TRBJ1-3; no clear D gene. In germline, CDR1 is SGHTA, CDR2 FQGNSA. V was trimmed by 4 bases and J by 0 bases, leaving 10 bases between them. This CDR3 contains 15 residues.